Listed below are T cell receptor beta chains from one sample, sequenced in a study of cytomegalovirus exposure and HLA in healthy donors. Clones were read by immunoSEQ multiplex PCR, and TCRdb kept only the in-frame ones, dropping some. Of approximately 300,000 clones in the sample, 80% to 90% were seen once. What was sequenced was PBMCs. The receptors shown here come from a middle-aged woman in good health and CMV-seropositive. CDR3s include the opening cysteine and the closing phenylalanine or tryptophan. D genes are given only for firm matches. Not every row has a clone size; where given, it reads once, few, many or a size class.

.	15	TRBJ2-7	TRBV7-8	TRBD1	TGTGCCAGCAGCACTAACAGGGGGCGACCCTACGAGCAGTACTTC	CASSTNRGRPYEQYF
.	15	TRBJ1-1	TRBV11-2	.	TGTGCCAGCAGCTTTAACGGGCCGGGGGGAACTGAAGCTTTCTTT	CASSFNGPGGTEAFF
.	15	TRBJ2-3	TRBV27	TRBD2	TGTGCCAGCAGCTCCCCCGGGAGGGCCTTAGATACGCAGTATTTT	CASSSPGRALDTQYF
once	16	TRBJ2-2	TRBV18	TRBD1	TGTGCCAGCTCAACCCCCGGGACAGAGAACACCGGGGAGCTGTTTTTT	CASSTPGTENTGELFF
.	13	TRBJ1-1	TRBV7-9	.	TGTGCCAGCAGCTTCAGGGAAGATACTGAAGCTTTCTTT	CASSFREDTEAFF
.	13	TRBJ1-1	TRBV7-6	.	TGTGCCAGCAGCCCCGGGATCCACACTGAAGCTTTCTTT	CASSPGIHTEAFF
.	15	TRBJ2-1	TRBV6-6	TRBD2	TGTGCCAGCAGTTACGGGCGGGAGGGCCCGAATGAGCAGTTCTTC	CASSYGREGPNEQFF
.	13	TRBJ2-1	TRBV7-9	.	TGTGCCAGTCTAGAGGTCACCTACAATGAGCAGTTCTTC	CASLEVTYNEQFF
.	14	TRBJ2-7	TRBV18	.	TGTGCCAGCTCACCACGGCAGGGGGGTTACGAGCAGTACTTC	CASSPRQGGYEQYF
few	13	TRBJ1-1	TRBV28	.	TGTGCCAGCAGAGTTACAGGGAACACTGAAGCTTTCTTT	CASRVTGNTEAFF
.	16	TRBJ2-5	TRBV12-2	.	TGTGCAAGTCGCTTAAGATTCTCGGGAGGCGGAGAGACCCAGTACTTC	CASRLRFSGGGETQYF
.	16	TRBJ1-1	TRBV10-3	.	TGTGCCATCAGTGAACCCCTGGACAGATTGAACACTGAAGCTTTCTTT	CAISEPLDRLNTEAFF
.	17	TRBJ1-5	TRBV27	TRBD1	TGTGCCAGCAGTCCCCTCGCGGGACAGGGGGGACATCAGCCCCAGCATTTT	CASSPLAGQGGHQPQHF
.	15	TRBJ2-2	TRBV19	.	TGTGCCAGTAGTACGACACCGCCGAACACCGGGGAGCTGTTTTTT	CASSTTPPNTGELFF
.	20	TRBJ2-7	TRBV7-8	TRBD2	TGTGCCAGCAGCTTAATGCCGGGACTAGCGGGAGACCTCGCGGTCTACGAGCAGTACTTC	CASSLMPGLAGDLAVYEQYF
.	14	TRBJ2-1	TRBV6-6	.	TGTGCCAGCAGTACCCTCGGACAGACTAATGAGCAGTTCTTC	CASSTLGQTNEQFF
once	13	TRBJ1-2	TRBV30	TRBD1	TGTGCCTGGAGTGTCAAGGGGGCAGGTGGCTACACCTTC	CAWSVKGAGGYTF
.	16	TRBJ2-2	TRBV19	.	TGTGCCAGTAGTAGGCCCGGGGATTTGAACACCGGGGAGCTGTTTTTT	CASSRPGDLNTGELFF
.	16	TRBJ2-7	TRBV7-9	.	TGTGCCAGCAGCTCCGGGGGACGTGGCCATAGCTACGAGCAGTACTTC	CASSSGGRGHSYEQYF
few	15	TRBJ2-7	TRBV10-1	TRBD1	TGCGCCAGCACTCCTGGACAGGGGGACTCCTACGAGCAGTACTTC	CASTPGQGDSYEQYF